This T cell receptor (beta chain) was recorded in a study of cytotoxic CD8 clonotypes in ibrutinib-treated CLL. Cryopreserved PBMCs supplied about 2 micrograms of genomic DNA for TCR beta libraries. Sequencing was designed to attain a depth spanning 1 in 200,000 to 1 in 1 million T cells. TCRdb keeps only in-frame clones here, not all; method: immunoSEQ multiplex PCR. The repertoire consists of a few hundred thousand clones, with 70% occurring once and the leading ten covering over 15%. The CDR3 extends over 14 amino acids. Deletions cut 4 bases from V and 1 base from J, with 8 bases between. Germline V gene lookup returns CDR1 SGHRS and CDR2 YFSETQ.

The rearrangement uses TRBV5-1 and TRBJ2-2; a weak D match, TRBD1 (5 bases). The sample was PBMCs, taken after 24 months of ibrutinib treatment. This TCR came from a human donor with chronic lymphocytic leukemia. CDR3 nucleotides: TGCGCCAGCAGCCGACAGATGAACACCGGGGAGCTGTTTTTT. It translates to CASSRQMNTGELFF.